The 27 T cell receptor beta chains listed next were all sequenced from one sample in a study of human T cells and chemical hapten exposure. TCRdb processed the RACE reads anew with MiXCR; each CDR3 protein has one entry. The sample includes about 120,000 distinct CDR3 sequences, 12% of them seen just once. Time point of the sample: patch test 1, 2 weeks after DPC sensitization. Regarding treatment: therapeutic diphenylcyclopropenone sensitization with weekly scalp DPC. This material consisted of whole blood, taken in connection with sensitization to the hapten diphenylcyclopropenone (DPC). All receptors derive from a woman in her fifties or sixties with alopecia areata. Some clones in this sample may be carry-over from other donors' samples.

The gene calls are TRBV7-2 and TRBJ2-1; the D is unclear. The CDR3 totals 13 residues. Trimming stripped 1 base from V and 12 bases from J, with 13 bases between. CDR1 is SGHTA, CDR2 FQGNSA, per germline. Here the CDR3 reads CASSLEPTTGQFF. The CDR3 DNA sequence: TGTGCCAGCAGCTTAGAACCTACAACGGGGCAGTTCTTC. Full variable domain (missing parts from reference TRBV7-2 and TRBJ2-1): GAGVSQSPSNKVTEKGKDVELRCDPISGHTALYWYRQSLGQGLEFLIYFQGNSAPDKSGLPSDRFSAERTGGSVSTLTIQRTQQEDSAVYLCASSLEPTTGQFFGPGTRLTVL.

The gene calls are TRBV4-1 and TRBJ2-5; possibly TRBD1 for D (6 bases). V was trimmed by 0 bases and J by 4 bases, leaving 24 bases between them. This CDR3 comprises 19 residues. In germline, CDR1 is MGHRA, CDR2 YSYEKL. CDR3 sequence reads: CASSQDRMDSELGAETQYF. CDR3 in DNA: TGCGCCAGCAGCCAAGATAGAATGGACAGCGAATTGGGGGCAGAGACCCAGTACTTC.

In its sample, this clonotype was seen many times. This chain connects TRBV4-2 to TRBJ1-2; possible D gene TRBD1, 6 bases. The CDR3 contains 13 residues. The V and J ends lost 8 bases and 10 bases respectively, with 20 bases between them. Germline values: CDR1 LGHNA, CDR2 YNFKEQ. CDR3 in DNA: TGTGCCAGCTCCCCAGACCACAAGGGACACTACACCTTC. Residues: CASSPDHKGHYTF.

This clonotype was observed a few times. CDR3 in DNA: TGTGCCAGCAGCTTCACAACTACCGGGGAGCTGTTTTTT. It specifies CASSFTTTGELFF. The chain combines TRBV7-6 with TRBJ2-2; D not resolved. V was cut by 3 bases and J by 5 bases, with 7 bases left in between. Germline V gene lookup returns CDR1 SGHVS and CDR2 FNYEAQ. The CDR3 is 13 amino acids. Full variable domain (rest looked up from reference TRBV7-6 and TRBJ2-2): GAGVSQSPRYKVTKRGQDVALRCDPISGHVSLYWYRQALGQGPEFLTYFNYEAQQDKSGLPNDRFSAERPEGSISTLTIQRTEQRDSAMYRCASSFTTTGELFFGEGSRLTVL.

The table lists this clonotype with many counts. The chain links TRBV7-2 to TRBJ1-4; D uncertain. The length of the CDR3 is 13 residues. Germline V gene data show CDR1 as SGHTA and CDR2 as FQGNSA. V lost 3 bases and J lost 1, with 3 bases in between. Written as DNA, the CDR3 is TGTGCCAGCAGCTTCCGAACTAATGAAAAACTGTTTTTT. This sequence encodes CASSFRTNEKLFF.

A few counts support this clonotype. The chain links TRBV28 to TRBJ2-7, with D perhaps given as TRBD1 or TRBD2 (5 bases each). Trimming left V 6 bases short and J 2 bases short, with 17 bases between. Germline CDR1 MDHEN, CDR2 SYDVKM. This CDR3 region has 15 residues. The CDR3 loop reads CASSGTGTATYEQYF. In DNA, the CDR3 is TGTGCCAGCAGCGGTACCGGGACCGCCACCTACGAGCAGTACTTC.

This clonotype was recorded many times. The CDR3 is CASSLDRPPLHF. The CDR3 bases are TGCGCCAGCAGCTTGGACAGGCCACCCCTCCACTTT. The chain employs TRBV10-2 and TRBJ1-6; 7 bases are shared with TRBD1. Germline V gene lookup returns CDR1 WSHSY and CDR2 SAAADI. The junction had 4 bases not matched to a gene; V was cut back by 6 bases and J by 11 bases. The CDR3 sequence is 12 residues long.

This clonotype was seen repeatedly, ten times or more. This chain links TRBV7-9 with TRBJ1-1; D is uncertain. Deletions cut 0 bases from V and 5 bases from J, with 4 bases between. This CDR3 spans 12 amino acids. Germline V gene sequence: CDR1 SEHNR, CDR2 FQNEAQ (reference sequence). The CDR3 bases are TGTGCCAGCAGCTTAGCGCAAACTGAAGCTTTCTTT. Its translation is CASSLAQTEAFF.

In its sample, this clonotype was seen many times. The J gene is TRBJ2-3, the V gene TRBV12-3 or TRBV12-4; 12 bases align to TRBD2. After removal of 5 bases from V and 2 bases from J, the junction contained 17 bases not matched to a gene. The CDR3 is 20 residues long. CDR3 region: CASSALDFLTSGSVTDTQYF. The CDR3 DNA reads as TGTGCCAGCAGTGCCTTGGACTTTCTGACTAGCGGGAGTGTCACAGATACGCAGTATTTT.

The genes are TRBV7-9 and TRBJ1-6; TRBD1 aligns across 9 bases. Looked up from germline, CDR1 is SEHNR and CDR2 is FQNEAQ (reference sequence). Germline trimming cut 0 bases from V and 13 bases from J; bases unmatched to any gene: 7. The CDR3 is made up of 15 amino acids. This CDR3 reads CASSLAGTGPSPLHF. DNA of the CDR3: TGTGCCAGCAGCTTAGCCGGGACAGGGCCCTCGCCCCTCCACTTT.

The rearrangement joins TRBV2 to TRBJ2-2, with 7 bases that match TRBD1. Germline V lookup: CDR1 SNHLY, CDR2 FYNNEI. The CDR3 consists of 17 residues. J was trimmed by 4 bases and V by 3 bases; bases with no gene match: 11. CDR3 sequence: CASSDTVGQTLTGELFF. CDR3 bases: TGTGCCAGCAGTGATACCGTGGGACAGACCCTCACCGGGGAGCTGTTTTTT.

This sequence joins TRBV28 and TRBJ1-2, with no clear D. CDR1 is MDHEN, CDR2 SYDVKM, per germline. The V and J ends lost 5 bases and 7 bases respectively, with 17 bases between them. The CDR3 is 14 residues long. The CDR3 sequence: CASSPPEIGGGYTF. The DNA of the CDR3 is TGTGCCAGCAGTCCCCCGGAGATAGGAGGTGGCTACACCTTC.

This clonotype has a count of ten or more. The gene calls are TRBV29-1 and TRBJ2-3; 11 bases line up with TRBD2. Germline CDR1 reads SQVTM; CDR2 reads ANQGSEA. This CDR3 comprises 14 residues. The junction had 1 base not matched to a gene; V was cut back by 4 bases and J by 1 base. The chain's CDR3 is CSVATSGGTDTQYF. CDR3 in DNA: TGCAGCGTTGCGACTAGCGGGGGCACAGATACGCAGTATTTT.

This clonotype was picked up many times. The CDR3 region has the DNA TGTGCCAGCAGCTTCGACGGCCAGGGGCCCCAGCATTTT. This encodes CASSFDGQGPQHF. The chain links TRBV7-2 to TRBJ1-5; tentative D call: TRBD1 (5 bases). The CDR3 has 13 residues. Trimming cost V 3 bases and J 9 bases, with 12 bases left between them. In germline, CDR1 is SGHTA, CDR2 FQGNSA.

There are many counts of this clonotype. This rearrangement joins TRBV19 to TRBJ2-7; D is possibly TRBD1 (6 bases). Trimming pared 2 bases from V and 2 bases from J, leaving 10 bases between. Germline CDR1 and CDR2: LNHDA and SQIVND (reference sequence). There are 14 residues in the CDR3. In DNA form, the CDR3 reads TGTGCCAGTAGTATACAGGGGCCTACCTACGAGCAGTACTTC. Translated: CASSIQGPTYEQYF.

The sample holds a few counts of this clonotype. This chain connects TRBV21-1 to TRBJ2-5; no DNA check was done on the table's D call, TRBD1. TRBV21-1 is labeled a pseudogene. CDR3 size: 10 residues. This chain's CDR3 is CRPGKETQYF. The CDR3 DNA reads as TGTCGCCCGGGGAAAGAGACCCAGTACTTC.

This clonotype showed up many times. The chain is built from TRBV7-2 and TRBJ2-5; 14 positions agree with TRBD2. Losses at the gene ends were 4 bases for V and 5 bases for J; bases not matched to a gene: 3. This CDR3 spans 15 amino acids. Germline CDR1 SGHTA, CDR2 FQGNSA. CDR3 amino acids: CASSSGTSGGETQYF. In DNA form, the CDR3 reads TGTGCCAGCAGCTCCGGGACTAGCGGGGGTGAGACCCAGTACTTC.

A few counts support this clonotype. V and J are TRBV28 and TRBJ1-2, with D hard to call. The CDR3 consists of 14 residues. Germline V gene lookup returns CDR1 MDHEN and CDR2 SYDVKM. The germline V and J ends were trimmed by 5 bases and 2 bases, with 12 bases remaining between them. The CDR3 sequence: CASSTRPGNYGYTF. In DNA form, the CDR3 reads TGTGCCAGCAGTACCCGTCCCGGAAACTATGGCTACACCTTC.

This clonotype was counted many times. CDR3 DNA sequence: TGTGCCAGCAGGGCGGCTAGCGGGGCAAACAATGAGCAGTTCTTC. This encodes CASRAASGANNEQFF. The rearrangement links TRBV9 to TRBJ2-1; 9 bases line up with TRBD2. With 5 bases clipped from V and 5 bases from J, the junction kept 8 bases outside the gene matches. Per the germline V gene, CDR1 is SGDLS and CDR2 is YYNGEE. There are 15 residues in the CDR3.

This clonotype occurred a few times. The V call is TRBV29-1, the J call TRBJ2-3, with D hard to call. Trimming removed 4 bases from V and 0 bases from J, with 11 bases in between. The CDR3 contains 14 residues. Per germline, CDR1 SQVTM and CDR2 ANQGSEA. The CDR3 DNA is TGCAGCGTTGCCGGGCTAACTAGCACAGATACGCAGTATTTT. It yields the protein CSVAGLTSTDTQYF.

The chain recombines TRBV20-1 with TRBJ1-4, with D maybe TRBD1 (6 bases). Germline CDR1 DFQATT, CDR2 SNEGSKA (reference sequence). Between the trimmed V and J ends, which lost 5 bases and 8 bases, there was a span of 15 bases. CDR3 length: 13 amino acids. CDR3 in DNA: TGCAGTGCTCCCCGGGACATAGGGGAAAAACTGTTTTTT. This gives the protein CSAPRDIGEKLFF.

The rearrangement joins TRBV7-2 to TRBJ2-5, with a tentative D call TRBD1 (5 bases). This CDR3 has 13 residues. Trimming shortened V by 3 bases and J by 5 bases, and 10 bases separated the two germline ends. The V gene's germline CDR1 is SGHTA and CDR2 FQGNSA. CDR3 coding DNA: TGTGCCAGCAGCTTCCAGGGCGCGGAGACCCAGTACTTC. It yields the protein CASSFQGAETQYF.

With respect to this clonotype: One end of the junction varies from germline; a read error may be responsible. J is TRBJ2-7 and V is TRBV27; D is perhaps TRBD1 (6 bases). CDR3 length: 15 residues. Germline V gene lookup returns CDR1 MNHEY and CDR2 SMNVEV (reference sequence). The CDR3 here is CVSSTQGVLSYEQYF. For the CDR3, the DNA is TGTGTCAGCAGCACACAGGGCGTACTCTCCTACGAGCAGTACTTC.

This clonotype was seen ten or more times. V usage is TRBV27 and J usage is TRBJ1-1; weak D call: TRBD1 (5 bases). The CDR3 sequence is 14 residues long. The V end was cut by 6 bases, the J end by 4 bases, with 15 bases between. Germline V gene data show CDR1 as MNHEY and CDR2 as SMNVEV (reference sequence). CDR3 in amino acids: CASSGGGGRTEAFF. CDR3 bases: TGTGCCAGCAGCGGGGGGGGAGGCCGCACTGAAGCTTTCTTT.

This clonotype was seen at least ten times. The chain combines TRBV27 with TRBJ2-3, with TRBD1 matching over 9 bases. CDR1 is MNHEY and CDR2 is SMNVEV in the germline V gene (reference sequence). J lost 1 base, V lost 6 bases, and 2 bases had no gene match. This CDR3 is 14 amino acids long. The chain's CDR3 is CASRDRGGTDTQYF. CDR3 nucleotide sequence: TGTGCCAGCAGAGACAGGGGGGGCACAGATACGCAGTATTTT.

This clonotype was picked up many times. The chain uses TRBV6-1 and TRBJ2-1; no definite D call. In germline, CDR1 is MNHNS, CDR2 SASEGT. Deletions cut 4 bases from V and 8 bases from J, with 9 bases between. This CDR3 is 12 amino acids long. The CDR3 bases are TGTGCCAGCAGTGTGGTTGGGTATGAGCAGTTCTTC. This translates into CASSVVGYEQFF.

The chain carries TRBV6-5 and TRBJ2-7, with D possibly called TRBD1 or TRBD2 (5 bases each). Germline V gene lookup returns CDR1 MNHEY and CDR2 SVGAGI. Trimming left V 2 bases short and J 0 bases short, with 11 bases between. CDR3 length: 15 amino acids. DNA for the CDR3: TGTGCCAGCAGTTACCGGGACGCTCCCTCCTACGAGCAGTACTTC. This gives the protein CASSYRDAPSYEQYF.